The sequence of this T cell receptor (beta chain) was determined in a study of shared clonotypes between healthy human individuals. Background on the study: Every donor yielded three CD4 naive, three CD4 memory, two CD8 naive and one CD8 memory plate.

V was cut by 8 bases and J by 9 bases, with 11 bases left in between. The CDR3 runs 11 residues. Germline V gene sequence: CDR1 MDHEN, CDR2 SYDVKM. CD45RO-negative, CCR7-selected cells formed the naive CD8 fraction, which excluded terminally differentiated effector memory CD45RA+ cells. Donors were Caucasian adults residing in Nashville, Tennessee, USA. Methods used by the authors: Filtering differed since immunoSEQ provided only junctions, with no quality scores. Assay: immunoSEQ multiplex PCR; the TCRdb copy retains only in-frame clones and omits some. The D gene and trimming were derived from the DNA, and the V and J assignments and clone size from that table. The sample yields millions of clones, around 93% seen once.

The V gene is TRBV28, the J gene TRBJ1-5; tentative D call: TRBD1 (5 bases). Sequencing was carried out using naive CD8+ T cells from PBMCs. This TCR derives from a man aged 18-30 years in good health. Some clones in this sample may be carry-over from other donors' samples. This CDR3 reads CASLSGGPQHF. The CDR3 DNA follows: TGTGCCAGCCTCTCGGGGGGGCCCCAGCATTTT.